Listed below are T cell receptor beta chains from one sample, sequenced in a study of vaccination effects on CD4 cells after COVID-19. No antigen has been identified for these receptors. Libraries were prepared by immunoSEQ multiplex PCR; TCRdb keeps only in-frame clonotypes and omits some of them. The data hold fewer than 80,000 clones, with 74% observed a single time. The sample was CD4+ T cells from PBMCs cultured with HCoV-229E spike peptides, taken after COVID-19 vaccination. The receptors shown here come from a human donor who received a COVID-19 vaccine. Each CDR3 is given with its conserved first and last residue. The D gene is left open where the match is weak. Only part of the rows carry a size: once, few, many, or a class if the clone is expanded.

>few|TRBV4-2|TRBJ2-3|TRBD2
TGTGCCAGCAGCCGCGGGACTAGCGGGGGCACAGATACGCAGTATTTT
CASSRGTSGGTDTQYF
>.|TRBV24-1|TRBJ2-5|TRBD2
TGTGCCACCAGTGATCCTGGACTAGCGGGGGGTCGGGAGACCCAGTACTTC
CATSDPGLAGGRETQYF
>.|TRBV4-3|TRBJ2-2|TRBD2
TGCGCCAGCAGCCTAACCGCCGGGGGGGGCACCGGGGAGCTGTTTTTT
CASSLTAGGGTGELFF
>.|TRBV15|TRBJ2-3|TRBD2
TGTGCCACCAGCAGAGTTTTGGGGCTAGCGGAGGACACAGATACGCAGTATTTT
CATSRVLGLAEDTDTQYF
>.|TRBV20-1|TRBJ1-4|.
TGCAGTGCTAGTGGGACTAAGGAAAAACTGTTTTTT
CSASGTKEKLFF
>once|TRBV28|TRBJ1-1|.
TGTGCCAGCAGTCCTATGCGGGTGGGGAAACCTACTGAAGCTTTCTTT
CASSPMRVGKPTEAFF
>.|TRBV11-3|TRBJ2-5|.
TGTGCCAGCAGCAGAGGACCCGAACTGCAAGAGACCCAGTACTTC
CASSRGPELQETQYF
>.|TRBV5-1|TRBJ2-3|TRBD2
TGCGCCAGCAGCGAGACTAGCGGCCAGTCGGATACGCAGTATTTT
CASSETSGQSDTQYF
>.|TRBV10-1|TRBJ2-3|.
TGCGCCAGCAGTGAGTCAAAGAGGGGTCTTACAGATACGCAGTATTTT
CASSESKRGLTDTQYF
>.|TRBV7-2|TRBJ1-1|TRBD1
TGTGCCAGCAGCCTTCGGACAGGTGAAGCTTTCTTT
CASSLRTGEAFF
>.|TRBV5-1|TRBJ2-2|.
TGCGCCAGCAGCTTGGCGGGAGAGAACACCGGGGAGCTGTTTTTT
CASSLAGENTGELFF
>.|TRBV2|TRBJ2-2|TRBD2
TGTGCCAGCAGAGATAGCGGGGACACCGGGGAGCTGTTTTTT
CASRDSGDTGELFF
>.|TRBV3-1/TRBV3-2|TRBJ2-1|.
TGTGCCAGCAGCCACCCCACCATCGACCATGAGCAGTTCTTC
CASSHPTIDHEQFF
>.|TRBV25-1|TRBJ1-2|TRBD1
TGTGCCAGCAGTGGTGGGACAGGGGAACGGGGCTACACCTTC
CASSGGTGERGYTF
>.|TRBV7-9|TRBJ2-5|.
TGTGCCAGCAGCTTAGGGGGGGGCACAGAAGAGACCCAGTACTTC
CASSLGGGTEETQYF
>.|TRBV25-1|TRBJ1-1|.
TGTGCCAGCAAAGGCAAGACAGAGAACACTGAAGCTTTCTTT
CASKGKTENTEAFF
>.|TRBV2|TRBJ2-6|.
TGTGCCAGCAGTGAGGACAGTACGGGGGCCAACGTCCTGACTTTC
CASSEDSTGANVLTF
>few|TRBV24-1|TRBJ1-1|.
TGTGCCACCAGTGATTTAGGGGAAGCTTTCTTT
CATSDLGEAFF